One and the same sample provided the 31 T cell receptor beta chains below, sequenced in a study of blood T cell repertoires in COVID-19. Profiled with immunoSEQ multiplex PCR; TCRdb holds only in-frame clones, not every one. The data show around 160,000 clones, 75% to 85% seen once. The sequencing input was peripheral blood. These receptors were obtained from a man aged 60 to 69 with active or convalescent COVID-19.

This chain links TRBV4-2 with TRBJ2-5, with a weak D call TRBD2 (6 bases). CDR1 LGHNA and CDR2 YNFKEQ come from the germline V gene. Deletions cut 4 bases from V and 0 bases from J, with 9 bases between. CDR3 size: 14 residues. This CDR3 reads CASSPVADQETQYF. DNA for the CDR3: TGTGCCAGCAGCCCAGTAGCGGACCAAGAGACCCAGTACTTC.

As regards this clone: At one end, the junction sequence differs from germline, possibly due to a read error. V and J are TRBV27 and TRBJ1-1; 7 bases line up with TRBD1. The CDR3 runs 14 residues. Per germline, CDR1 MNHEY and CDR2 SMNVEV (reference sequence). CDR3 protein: CASSSATGNPEAFF. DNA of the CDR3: TGTGCCAGCAGTTCCGCGACAGGGAACCCTGAAGCTTTCTTT.

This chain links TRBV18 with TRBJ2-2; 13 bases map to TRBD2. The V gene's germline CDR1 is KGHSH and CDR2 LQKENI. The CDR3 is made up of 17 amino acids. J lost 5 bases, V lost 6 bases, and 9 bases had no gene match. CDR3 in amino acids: CASSPRTSGRRTGELFF. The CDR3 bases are TGTGCCAGCTCCCCGAGGACTAGCGGGAGACGGACCGGGGAGCTGTTTTTT.

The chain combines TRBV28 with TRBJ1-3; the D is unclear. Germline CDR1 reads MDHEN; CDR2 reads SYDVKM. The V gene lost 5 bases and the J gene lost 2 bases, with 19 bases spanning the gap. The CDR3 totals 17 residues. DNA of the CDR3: TGTGCCAGCAGTGGAGGGTCCGGGGTCGGAGCTGGAAACACCATATATTTT. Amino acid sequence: CASSGGSGVGAGNTIYF.

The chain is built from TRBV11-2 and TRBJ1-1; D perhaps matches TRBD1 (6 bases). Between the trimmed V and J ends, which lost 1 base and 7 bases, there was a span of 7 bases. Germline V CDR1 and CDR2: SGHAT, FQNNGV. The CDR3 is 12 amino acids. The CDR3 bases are TGTGCCAGCAGCTTAGCGGACAGTGAAGCTTTCTTT. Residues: CASSLADSEAFF.

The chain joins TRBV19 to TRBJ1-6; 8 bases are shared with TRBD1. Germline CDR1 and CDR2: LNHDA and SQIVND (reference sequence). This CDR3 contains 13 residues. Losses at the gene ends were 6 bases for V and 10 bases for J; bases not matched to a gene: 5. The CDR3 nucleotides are TGTGCCAGTAGCCCGGACAGGGACTCACCCCTCCACTTT. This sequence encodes CASSPDRDSPLHF. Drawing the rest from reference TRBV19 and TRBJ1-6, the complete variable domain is DGGITQSPKYLFRKEGQNVTLSCEQNLNHDAMYWYRQDPGQGLRLIYYSQIVNDFQKGDIAEGYSVSREKKESFPLTVTSAQKNPTAFYLCASSPDRDSPLHFGNGTRLTVT.

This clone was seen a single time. CDR3 nucleotides: TGTGCCACCAGTGATCCGGGACAGGGGAAGGATACGCAGTATTTT. Amino acid sequence: CATSDPGQGKDTQYF. The chain has TRBV24-1 and TRBJ2-3; 10 nucleotides line up with TRBD1. This CDR3 region has 15 residues. Losses at the gene ends were 3 bases for V and 6 bases for J; bases not matched to a gene: 5. Germline-derived CDR1 and CDR2 are KGHDR and SFDVKD.

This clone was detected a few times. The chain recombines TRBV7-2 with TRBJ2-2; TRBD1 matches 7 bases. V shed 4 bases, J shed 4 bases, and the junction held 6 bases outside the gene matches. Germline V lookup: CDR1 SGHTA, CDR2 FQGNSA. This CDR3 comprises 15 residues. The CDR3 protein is CASSYGTDLTGELFF. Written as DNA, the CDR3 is TGTGCCAGCAGCTACGGGACAGATCTCACCGGGGAGCTGTTTTTT.

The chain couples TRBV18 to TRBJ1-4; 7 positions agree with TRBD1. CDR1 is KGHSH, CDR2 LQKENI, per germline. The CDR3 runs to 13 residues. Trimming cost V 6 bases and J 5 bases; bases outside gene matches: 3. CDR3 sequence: CASSTGLNEKLFF. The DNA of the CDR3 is TGTGCCAGCTCGACAGGGCTAAATGAAAAACTGTTTTTT.

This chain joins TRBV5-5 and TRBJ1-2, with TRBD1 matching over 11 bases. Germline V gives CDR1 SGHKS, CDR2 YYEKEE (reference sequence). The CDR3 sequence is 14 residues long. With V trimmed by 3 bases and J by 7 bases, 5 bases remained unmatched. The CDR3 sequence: CASSSGQGGGGYTF. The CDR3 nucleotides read TGTGCCAGCAGCTCGGGACAGGGGGGTGGTGGCTACACCTTC. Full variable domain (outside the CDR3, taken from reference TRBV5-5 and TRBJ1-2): DAGVTQSPTHLIKTRGQQVTLRCSPISGHKSVSWYQQVLGQGPQFIFQYYEKEERGRGNFPDRFSARQFPNYSSELNVNALLLGDSALYLCASSSGQGGGGYTFGSGTRLTVV.

The CDR3 here is CASSQGGGNPYEQYF. The CDR3 DNA sequence: TGTGCCAGCAGCCAGGGCGGGGGCAATCCCTACGAGCAGTACTTC. V is TRBV5-5 and J is TRBJ2-7; weak D call: TRBD2 (7 bases). The germline gives CDR1 SGHKS, CDR2 YYEKEE (reference sequence). V lost 4 bases to trimming and J lost 2 bases, with 16 bases between them. The CDR3 covers 15 residues.

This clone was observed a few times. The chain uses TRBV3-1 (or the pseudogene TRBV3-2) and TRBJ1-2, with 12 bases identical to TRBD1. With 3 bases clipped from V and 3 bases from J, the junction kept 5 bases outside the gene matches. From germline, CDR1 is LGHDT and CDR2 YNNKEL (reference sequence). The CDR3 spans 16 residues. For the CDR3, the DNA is TGTGCCAGCAGCCAGGGGACAGGGGGCGGCCACTATGGCTACACCTTC. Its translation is CASSQGTGGGHYGYTF.

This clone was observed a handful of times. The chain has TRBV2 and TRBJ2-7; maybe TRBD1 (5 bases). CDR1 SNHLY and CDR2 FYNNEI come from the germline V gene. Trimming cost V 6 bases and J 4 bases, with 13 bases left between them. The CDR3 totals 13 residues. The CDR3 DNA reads TGTGCCAGCAGGAAGGGGCTCAGGTACGAGCAGTACTTC. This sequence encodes CASRKGLRYEQYF.

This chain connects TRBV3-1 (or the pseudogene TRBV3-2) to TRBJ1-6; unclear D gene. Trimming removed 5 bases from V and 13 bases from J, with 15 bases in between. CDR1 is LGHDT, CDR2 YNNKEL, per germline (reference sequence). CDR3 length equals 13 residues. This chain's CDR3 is CASSLGRGFPLHF. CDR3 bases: TGTGCCAGCAGCTTAGGTCGCGGGTTCCCCCTCCACTTT.

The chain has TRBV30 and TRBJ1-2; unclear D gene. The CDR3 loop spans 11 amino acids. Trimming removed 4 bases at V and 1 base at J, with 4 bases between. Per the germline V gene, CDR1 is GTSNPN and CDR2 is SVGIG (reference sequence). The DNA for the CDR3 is TGTGCCTGGATCGTTAACTATGGCTACACCTTC. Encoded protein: CAWIVNYGYTF.

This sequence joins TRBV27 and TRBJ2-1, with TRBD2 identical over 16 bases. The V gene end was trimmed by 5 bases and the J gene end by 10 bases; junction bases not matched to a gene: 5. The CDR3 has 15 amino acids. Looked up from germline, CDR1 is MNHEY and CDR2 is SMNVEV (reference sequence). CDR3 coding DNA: TGTGCCAGCAGTCCGGGGACTAGCGGGAGGGGGGAGCAGTTCTTC. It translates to CASSPGTSGRGEQFF.

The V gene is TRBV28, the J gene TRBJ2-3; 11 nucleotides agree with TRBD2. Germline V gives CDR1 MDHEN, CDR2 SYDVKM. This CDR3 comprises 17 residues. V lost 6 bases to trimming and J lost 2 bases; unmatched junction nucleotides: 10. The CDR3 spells CASRAPRLAGHTDTQYF. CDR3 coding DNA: TGTGCCAGCAGAGCCCCTCGACTAGCGGGGCACACAGATACGCAGTATTTT.

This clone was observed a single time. The CDR3 loop is CASSFRNTGELFF. The CDR3 DNA reads as TGTGCCAGCAGCTTCAGGAACACCGGGGAGCTGTTTTTT. V and J are TRBV5-4 and TRBJ2-2; D remains unclear. The germline CDR1 and CDR2 sequences are SGHNT and YYREEE (reference sequence). The length of the CDR3 is 13 residues. V lost 2 bases to trimming and J lost 1 base, with 3 bases between them. Combining the CDR3 with reference TRBV5-4 and TRBJ2-2 gives the whole variable domain ETGVTQSPTHLIKTRGQQVTLRCSSQSGHNTVSWYQQALGQGPQFIFQYYREEENGRGNFPPRFSGLQFPNYSSELNVNALELDDSALYLCASSFRNTGELFFGEGSRLTVL.

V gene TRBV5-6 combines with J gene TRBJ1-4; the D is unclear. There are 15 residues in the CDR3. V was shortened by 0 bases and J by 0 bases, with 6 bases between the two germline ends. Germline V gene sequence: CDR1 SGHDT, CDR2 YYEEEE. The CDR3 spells CASSLDRATNEKLFF. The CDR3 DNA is TGTGCCAGCAGCTTGGACAGAGCAACTAATGAAAAACTGTTTTTT.

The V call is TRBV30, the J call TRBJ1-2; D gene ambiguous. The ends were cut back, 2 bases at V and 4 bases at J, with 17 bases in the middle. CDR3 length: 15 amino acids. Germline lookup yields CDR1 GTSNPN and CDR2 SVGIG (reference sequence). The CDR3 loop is CAWSPPGIMPYGYTF. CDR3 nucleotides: TGTGCCTGGAGTCCCCCCGGTATTATGCCCTATGGCTACACCTTC.

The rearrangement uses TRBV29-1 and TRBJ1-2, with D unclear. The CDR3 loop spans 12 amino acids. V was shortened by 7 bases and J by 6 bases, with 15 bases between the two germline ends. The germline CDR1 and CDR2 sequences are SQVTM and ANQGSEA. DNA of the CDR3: TGCAGCGCCCTTGCAGGCCTCGATGGCTACACCTTC. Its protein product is CSALAGLDGYTF.

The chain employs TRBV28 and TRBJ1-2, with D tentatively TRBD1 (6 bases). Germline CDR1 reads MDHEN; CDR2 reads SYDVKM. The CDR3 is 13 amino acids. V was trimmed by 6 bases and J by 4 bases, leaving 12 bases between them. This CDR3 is CASRGARSYGYTF. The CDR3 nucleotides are TGTGCCAGCAGGGGGGCCCGGAGCTATGGCTACACCTTC.

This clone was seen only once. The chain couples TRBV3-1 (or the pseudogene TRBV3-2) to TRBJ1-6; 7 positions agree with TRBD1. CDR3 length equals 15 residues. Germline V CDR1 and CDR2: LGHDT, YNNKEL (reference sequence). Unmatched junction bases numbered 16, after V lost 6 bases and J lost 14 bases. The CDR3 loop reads CASSYQDRWGGALHF. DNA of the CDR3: TGTGCCAGCAGTTATCAGGACAGGTGGGGTGGGGCCCTCCACTTT.

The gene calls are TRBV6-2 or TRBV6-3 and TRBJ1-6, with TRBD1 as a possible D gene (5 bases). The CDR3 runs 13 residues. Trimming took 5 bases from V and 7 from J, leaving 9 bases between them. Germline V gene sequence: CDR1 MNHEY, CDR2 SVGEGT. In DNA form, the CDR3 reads TGTGCCAGCAGTAGGGGTGCGAATTCACCCCTCCACTTT. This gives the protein CASSRGANSPLHF.

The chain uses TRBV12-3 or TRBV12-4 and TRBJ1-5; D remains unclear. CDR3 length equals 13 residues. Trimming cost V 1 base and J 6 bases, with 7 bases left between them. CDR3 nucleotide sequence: TGTGCCAGCAGTTTAGAGTTCGGTCAGCCCCAGCATTTT. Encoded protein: CASSLEFGQPQHF.

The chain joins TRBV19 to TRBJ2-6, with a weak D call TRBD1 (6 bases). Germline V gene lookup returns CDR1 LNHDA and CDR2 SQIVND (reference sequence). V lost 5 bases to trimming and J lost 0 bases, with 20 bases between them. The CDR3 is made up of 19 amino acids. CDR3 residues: CASSPLPGQLSSGANVLTF. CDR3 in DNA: TGTGCCAGTAGTCCCCTACCCGGACAGCTTAGCTCTGGGGCCAACGTCCTGACTTTC.

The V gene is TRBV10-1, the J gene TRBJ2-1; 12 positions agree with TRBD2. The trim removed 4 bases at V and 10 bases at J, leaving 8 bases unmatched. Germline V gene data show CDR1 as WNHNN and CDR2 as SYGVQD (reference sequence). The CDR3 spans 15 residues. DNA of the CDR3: TGCGCCAGCAGTGTAACGACTAGCGGGAGAACGGAGCAGTTCTTC. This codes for CASSVTTSGRTEQFF.

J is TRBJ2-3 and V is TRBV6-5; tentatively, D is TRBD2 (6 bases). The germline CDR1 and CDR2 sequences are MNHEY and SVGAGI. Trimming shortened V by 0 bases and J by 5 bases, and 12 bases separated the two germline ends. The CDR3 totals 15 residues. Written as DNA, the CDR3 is TGTGCCAGCAGTTACTCAGGTTGGAGGGGAGATACGCAGTATTTT. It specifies CASSYSGWRGDTQYF.

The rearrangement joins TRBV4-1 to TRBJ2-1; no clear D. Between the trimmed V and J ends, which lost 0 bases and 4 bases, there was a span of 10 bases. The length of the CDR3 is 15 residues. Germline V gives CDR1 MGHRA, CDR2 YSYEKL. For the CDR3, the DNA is TGCGCCAGCAGCCAAGAGACATCGTTTTACAATGAGCAGTTCTTC. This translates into CASSQETSFYNEQFF.

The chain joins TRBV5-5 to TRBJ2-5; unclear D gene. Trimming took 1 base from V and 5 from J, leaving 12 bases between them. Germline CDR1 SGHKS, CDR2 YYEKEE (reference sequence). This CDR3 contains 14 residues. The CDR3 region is CASSLPRQTETQYF. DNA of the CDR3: TGTGCCAGCAGCTTGCCCAGGCAGACCGAGACCCAGTACTTC.

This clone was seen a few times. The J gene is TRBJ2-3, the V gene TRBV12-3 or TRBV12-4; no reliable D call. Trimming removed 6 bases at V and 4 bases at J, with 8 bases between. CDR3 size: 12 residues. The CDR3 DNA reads TGTGCCAGCAGCTCAGTACCAGATACGCAGTATTTT. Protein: CASSSVPDTQYF.